These 27 T cell receptor beta chains share one sample of origin, sequenced in a study of vaccination and CD4 T cells after COVID-19. These receptors lack a known antigen. The Oncomine TCR Beta short-read assay generated sequence data from the DNA of cultured CD4+ T cells. One entry per CDR3 protein, called by TCRdb with MiXCR from the PCR reads. The sample holds 15,000 to 17,000 distinct CDR3 sequences, approximately 53% seen once. Treatment here: roughly ten-day PBMC culture with coronavirus spike peptide pools or control peptides (ViraFEST assay). Source material: CD4+ T cells from blood, cultured in vitro. These receptors originate from a human donor who had recovered from COVID-19.

The V and J genes are TRBV3-1 and TRBJ1-5, with D possibly being TRBD1 (5 bases). CDR3 length: 15 amino acids. Germline values: CDR1 LGHDT, CDR2 YNNKEL (reference sequence). Trimming left V 4 bases short and J 4 bases short, with 14 bases between. The CDR3 nucleotides are TGTGCCAGCAGCCCTACCGGGACGGCTAATCAGCCCCAGCATTTT. Amino acids: CASSPTGTANQPQHF.

J is TRBJ2-7 and V is TRBV2; maybe TRBD2 (6 bases). The length of the CDR3 is 14 residues. Germline values: CDR1 SNHLY, CDR2 FYNNEI. Trimming stripped 6 bases from V and 6 bases from J, with 18 bases between. The CDR3, as DNA: TGTGCCAGCAGCCCCGCCGGGGGTTGGTCCGAGCAGTACTTC. It is translated as CASSPAGGWSEQYF.

This clonotype has more than one count but fewer than ten. The chain links TRBV2 to TRBJ1-5; D remains ambiguous. CDR3 size: 15 residues. Trimming shortened V by 7 bases and J by 3 bases, and 16 bases separated the two germline ends. The germline CDR1 and CDR2 sequences are SNHLY and FYNNEI. The CDR3 DNA follows: TGTGCCAGCAAGTGGAGGCAGGCCCACAATCAGCCCCAGCATTTT. Protein sequence: CASKWRQAHNQPQHF.

This clonotype has more than one count but fewer than ten. The chain uses TRBV27 and TRBJ2-5, with D possibly matching TRBD1 (7 bases). Per germline, CDR1 MNHEY and CDR2 SMNVEV (reference sequence). Between the trimmed V and J ends, which lost 4 bases and 7 bases, there was a span of 13 bases. This CDR3 comprises 13 residues. CDR3 residues: CASSSQGGATQYF. DNA of the CDR3: TGTGCCAGCAGTTCCCAGGGGGGCGCGACCCAGTACTTC.

The gene calls are TRBV6-5 and TRBJ1-2; D unclear. CDR3 length equals 14 residues. With 4 bases removed from V and 2 bases from J, the gap between germline ends came to 11 bases. Germline V lookup: CDR1 MNHEY, CDR2 SVGAGI. CDR3 sequence (DNA): TGTGCCAGCAGTTCCCGGACGGCAAACTATGGCTACACCTTC. Translation gives CASSSRTANYGYTF.

The chain has TRBV7-2 and TRBJ2-3; perhaps D is TRBD1 or TRBD2 (6 bases each). This CDR3 spans 16 amino acids. V was trimmed by 1 base and J by 2 bases, leaving 13 bases between them. Germline values: CDR1 SGHTA, CDR2 FQGNSA. In DNA, the CDR3 is TGTGCCAGCAGCTTAGGTCCACCGGGGGCCACAGATACGCAGTATTTT. Translating it yields CASSLGPPGATDTQYF.

CDR3 DNA: TGCGCCAGCAGCTCCCTTGTGGACTCTGGAAACACCATATATTTT. As protein: CASSSLVDSGNTIYF. The rearrangement uses TRBV5-1 and TRBJ1-3; the D is unclear. CDR1 and CDR2 from the germline V gene are SGHRS and YFSETQ. Trimming took off 3 bases at V and 0 bases at J, with 10 bases between the two ends. The CDR3 extends over 15 amino acids.

The chain links TRBV28 to TRBJ2-5; 7 bases agree with TRBD2. Germline-derived CDR1 and CDR2 are MDHEN and SYDVKM. Trimming removed 6 bases from V and 8 bases from J; junction bases left unmatched: 12. CDR3 length equals 14 residues. For the CDR3, the DNA is TGTGCCAGCAGGCAAAGCGGGGATCCAGGCACCCAGTACTTC. It translates to CASRQSGDPGTQYF.

This chain links TRBV6-5 with TRBJ1-1, with 9 bases that match TRBD1. V lost 4 bases and J lost 6; bases outside the gene matches: 9. Looked up from germline, CDR1 is MNHEY and CDR2 is SVGAGI. This CDR3 region has 15 residues. CDR3 protein: CASSSTGQGPSEAFF. CDR3 DNA: TGTGCCAGCAGTTCCACTGGACAGGGGCCGTCTGAAGCTTTCTTT.

The genes are TRBV11-2 and TRBJ2-7, with D uncertain. The V end lost 3 bases, the J end lost 0 bases, and 9 bases lay between the germline ends. The length of the CDR3 is 14 residues. Germline V gene sequence: CDR1 SGHAT, CDR2 FQNNGV. The CDR3, as DNA: TGTGCCAGCAGCTTGGCGATTAGCTCCTACGAGCAGTACTTC. This codes for CASSLAISSYEQYF.

The chain employs TRBV7-2 and TRBJ1-3, with 10 nucleotides matching TRBD1. V shed 2 bases and J 3 bases; nucleotides not matched to a gene: 4. Germline assignment: CDR1 SGHTA and CDR2 FQGNSA. The CDR3 has 16 residues. CDR3 nucleotide sequence: TGTGCCAGCAGCTTAAGACAGGGGGCGGGTGGAAACACCATATATTTT. Translated: CASSLRQGAGGNTIYF. Filled out from reference TRBV7-2 and TRBJ1-3, the complete variable domain reads GAGVSQSPSNKVTEKGKDVELRCDPISGHTALYWYRQSLGQGLEFLIYFQGNSAPDKSGLPSDRFSAERTGGSVSTLTIQRTQQEDSAVYLCASSLRQGAGGNTIYFGEGSWLTVV.

The chain joins TRBV24-1 to TRBJ2-1; possibly TRBD1 for D (6 bases). There are 17 residues in the CDR3. Germline lookup yields CDR1 KGHDR and CDR2 SFDVKD. V was trimmed by 3 bases and J by 3 bases, leaving 17 bases between them. The CDR3 DNA follows: TGTGCCACCAGTGATGTACATCCAGACAGGTTCTACAATGAGCAGTTCTTC. Translated, it gives CATSDVHPDRFYNEQFF.

This sequence joins TRBV12-3 or TRBV12-4 and TRBJ1-2, with 8 bases lining up with TRBD1. This CDR3 contains 14 residues. Trimming cost V 2 bases and J 7 bases; bases outside gene matches: 6. The CDR3 DNA is TGTGCCAGCAGTTTAAACAGGGGGAAGAGTGGCTACACCTTC. It yields the protein CASSLNRGKSGYTF.

The V call is TRBV7-7, the J call TRBJ2-5; no firm D call. CDR1 is SSHAT, CDR2 FNYEAQ, per germline (reference sequence). V lost 5 bases to trimming and J lost 5 bases, with 9 bases between them. The CDR3 totals 12 residues. The CDR3: CASSETGETQYF. DNA of the CDR3: TGTGCCAGCAGCGAGACTGGGGAGACCCAGTACTTC. The full variable domain, completed using reference TRBV7-7 and TRBJ2-5, is GAGVSQSPRYKVTKRGQDVTLRCDPISSHATLYWYQQALGQGPEFLTYFNYEAQPDKSGLPSDRFSAERPEGSISTLTIQRTEQRDSAMYRCASSETGETQYFGPGTRLLVL.

This clonotype was counted only a few times. The J gene is TRBJ2-1, the V gene TRBV10-3, with D hard to call. Germline V lookup: CDR1 ENHRY, CDR2 SYGVKD. The CDR3 contains 16 residues. Between the trimmed V and J ends, which lost 3 bases and 7 bases, there was a span of 19 bases. The CDR3 DNA is TGTGCCATCAGTGACCTTGATTTGCCCCCGCATAATGAGCAGTTCTTC. This gives the protein CAISDLDLPPHNEQFF.

This sequence joins TRBV20-1 and TRBJ1-1; tentative D call: TRBD1 (6 bases). Trimming cost V 6 bases and J 4 bases, with 15 bases left between them. This CDR3 comprises 13 residues. From germline, CDR1 is DFQATT and CDR2 SNEGSKA (reference sequence). DNA of the CDR3: TGCAGTGCGTTACAGGGAGCGAGCACTGAAGCTTTCTTT. This sequence encodes CSALQGASTEAFF.

In its sample, this clonotype was seen once. The chain is built from TRBV12-3 or TRBV12-4 and TRBJ2-3, with 7 positions matching TRBD2. V lost 0 bases, J lost 6 bases, and 3 bases stayed unmatched. The CDR3 has 14 amino acids. The CDR3 here is CASSLAGGRDTQYF. The CDR3 DNA reads as TGTGCCAGCAGTTTAGCGGGAGGGAGGGATACGCAGTATTTT.

V and J are TRBV7-3 and TRBJ2-5; no firm D call. The germline V gene has CDR1 SGHTA and CDR2 FQGTGA. The V end lost 4 bases, the J end lost 4 bases, and 10 bases lay between the germline ends. The CDR3 contains 13 residues. CDR3 DNA sequence: TGTGCCAGCAGCTCCACCAGAGGAGAGACCCAGTACTTC. Encoded protein: CASSSTRGETQYF.

The rearrangement uses TRBV7-9 and TRBJ1-2; a possible D gene is TRBD1 (5 bases). The CDR3 loop spans 12 amino acids. Per germline, CDR1 SEHNR and CDR2 FQNEAQ (reference sequence). Trimming shortened V by 4 bases and J by 3 bases, and 6 bases separated the two germline ends. CDR3 bases: TGTGCCAGCAGCTCGACAGACTATGGCTACACCTTC. Translated: CASSSTDYGYTF. The full variable domain, its missing parts supplied by reference TRBV7-9 and TRBJ1-2, is DTGVSQNPRHKITKRGQNVTFRCDPISEHNRLYWYRQTLGQGPEFLTYFQNEAQLEKSRLLSDRFSAERPKGSFSTLEIQRTEQGDSAMYLCASSSTDYGYTFGSGTRLTVV.

CDR3 residues: CASSLAGQMNTEAFF. CDR3 DNA: TGCGCCAGCAGCTTGGCGGGACAGATGAACACTGAAGCTTTCTTT. This chain joins TRBV5-1 and TRBJ1-1, with TRBD1 matching 7 bases. The CDR3 totals 15 residues. The germline V gene encodes CDR1 SGHRS and CDR2 YFSETQ. V lost 0 bases and J lost 0; bases outside the gene matches: 2.

In this sample, this clonotype turned up once. J is TRBJ1-1 and V is TRBV29-1; 9 nucleotides line up with TRBD1. The CDR3 extends over 14 amino acids. V trimming: 4 bases; J trimming: 1 base; junction bases outside the gene matches: 4. Germline CDR1 and CDR2: SQVTM and ANQGSEA. The CDR3 region has the DNA TGCAGCGTTGGAGAGACAGGGGGGAACACTGAAGCTTTCTTT. It translates to CSVGETGGNTEAFF.

CDR3: CASRRTSGNTDTQYF. CDR3 nucleotides: TGTGCCAGCAGACGGACTAGCGGTAACACAGATACGCAGTATTTT. V is TRBV28 and J is TRBJ2-3, with 10 bases that match TRBD2. Trimming removed 6 bases from V and 2 bases from J; junction bases left unmatched: 5. The germline CDR1 and CDR2 sequences are MDHEN and SYDVKM. The CDR3 contains 15 residues.

This clonotype was observed a few times. The chain couples TRBV5-8 to TRBJ1-2; D is possibly TRBD1 (6 bases). V shed 3 bases and J shed 1 base, with 7 bases lying between them. The CDR3 totals 13 residues. Germline CDR1 is SGHTS and CDR2 is YDEGEE. The DNA for the CDR3 is TGTGCCAGCAGCTCCAGGGGTAACTATGGCTACACCTTC. This translates into CASSSRGNYGYTF.

The rearrangement uses TRBV2 and TRBJ2-7; TRBD1 aligns across 10 bases. From germline, CDR1 is SNHLY and CDR2 FYNNEI. Unmatched junction bases numbered 14, after V lost 6 bases and J lost 3 bases. This CDR3 has 17 residues. The CDR3 coding sequence is TGTGCCAGCAGGAGGGGGACAGGGGTTTTATTATTCTACGAGCAGTACTTC. Amino acids: CASRRGTGVLLFYEQYF.

CDR3 nucleotides: TGCGCCAGCAGAACCGGGACAGGGTCGGTCGAGCAGTACTTC. It translates to CASRTGTGSVEQYF. J is TRBJ2-7 and V is TRBV5-1, with 9 bases fitting TRBD1. Germline V gene lookup returns CDR1 SGHRS and CDR2 YFSETQ. CDR3 length: 14 amino acids. V lost 5 bases to trimming and J lost 6 bases; unmatched junction nucleotides: 9.

There are a few counts of this clonotype. The rearrangement joins TRBV20-1 to TRBJ1-2; D is uncertain. Germline assignment: CDR1 DFQATT and CDR2 SNEGSKA (reference sequence). Trimming shortened V by 2 bases and J by 0 bases, and 10 bases separated the two germline ends. The length of the CDR3 is 14 residues. This CDR3 reads CSARLKGTNYGYTF. The CDR3 DNA sequence: TGCAGTGCTAGATTGAAAGGGACTAACTATGGCTACACCTTC.

This sequence joins TRBV6-1 and TRBJ2-7; D may be TRBD1 (5 bases). The V and J ends lost 4 bases and 6 bases respectively, with 16 bases between them. In germline, CDR1 is MNHNS, CDR2 SASEGT. This CDR3 is built from 14 residues. The CDR3 region is CASSGDFGRGEQYF. CDR3 sequence (DNA): TGTGCCAGCAGTGGAGACTTCGGTAGGGGCGAGCAGTACTTC.